This entry lists 31 T cell receptor beta chains sequenced from one sample in a study of shared T cell receptors in the human thymus. The method was immunoSEQ multiplex PCR; TCRdb's version includes in-frame clones alone and lacks a portion of them. The data show about 660,000 clones, around 89% seen once. These data also formed part of another study, on human thymus T cells.

The sample consisted of thymocytes. These receptors were taken from a boy in the first two years of life with a congenital heart defect.

The chain carries TRBV7-9 and TRBJ2-1, with 12 bases identical to TRBD2. The CDR3 length is 17 residues. V was clipped by 2 bases and J by 7 bases; unmatched bases: 9. CDR1 and CDR2 (germline): SEHNR, FQNEAQ (reference sequence). CDR3 in DNA: TGTGCCAGCAGCTTATCGTGGCTAGCGGGAGGGACAAATGAGCAGTTCTTC. Its protein product is CASSLSWLAGGTNEQFF.

The chain is built from TRBV14 and TRBJ2-1; 11 bases line up with TRBD2. The CDR3 has 17 amino acids. The J segment lost 5 bases and the V segment lost 0 bases, leaving 6 bases of the junction unmatched. CDR1 and CDR2 from the germline V gene are SGHDN and FVKESK. DNA for the CDR3: TGTGCCAGCAGCCAAGATACTAGCGGGAGCGCTAACAATGAGCAGTTCTTC. The encoded protein is CASSQDTSGSANNEQFF.

The chain links TRBV4-1 to TRBJ1-4; D unclear. Trimming removed 3 bases at V and 4 bases at J, with 15 bases between. Germline V lookup: CDR1 MGHRA, CDR2 YSYEKL. This CDR3 has 16 amino acids. CDR3 sequence reads: CASSHTKTLINEKLFF. The CDR3 bases are TGCGCCAGCAGCCACACCAAGACACTTATTAATGAAAAACTGTTTTTT.

J is TRBJ2-7 and V is TRBV18; 9 bases are a match to TRBD1. V lost 6 bases, J lost 5 bases, and 11 bases stayed unmatched. Per the germline V gene, CDR1 is KGHSH and CDR2 is LQKENI. This CDR3 contains 15 residues. The DNA for the CDR3 is TGTGCCAGCTCCCGAGGGACAGGGAATTTCCACGAGCAGTACTTC. Its translation: CASSRGTGNFHEQYF.

The chain combines TRBV19 with TRBJ2-2; TRBD1 aligns across 8 bases. The CDR3 is made up of 16 amino acids. Germline CDR1 reads LNHDA; CDR2 reads SQIVND (reference sequence). V lost 5 bases and J lost 6; bases outside the gene matches: 11. In nucleotides, the CDR3 is TGTGCCAGTAGTCCCCCCCCCTCGACAGGGGCCGGGGAGCTGTTTTTT. This gives the protein CASSPPPSTGAGELFF.

The V call is TRBV27, the J call TRBJ1-3, with 10 nucleotides matching TRBD1. Germline V gene lookup returns CDR1 MNHEY and CDR2 SMNVEV (reference sequence). Unmatched junction bases numbered 11, after V lost 2 bases and J lost 4 bases. The CDR3 has 18 residues. This CDR3 reads CASSLAHPGQGEGNTIYF. CDR3 bases: TGTGCCAGCAGTTTAGCCCATCCCGGACAGGGGGAAGGAAACACCATATATTTT.

The chain uses TRBV5-6 and TRBJ1-4, with D perhaps matching TRBD1 (6 bases). The CDR3 is 15 residues long. Germline values: CDR1 SGHDT, CDR2 YYEEEE. The V and J ends lost 4 bases and 8 bases respectively, with 18 bases between them. The CDR3 protein is CASSPAGGLGEKLFF. CDR3 coding DNA: TGTGCCAGCAGCCCAGCGGGGGGGCTAGGAGAAAAACTGTTTTTT. Looking up the rest from reference TRBV5-6 and TRBJ1-4 gives the full variable domain: DAGVTQSPTHLIKTRGQQVTLRCSPKSGHDTVSWYQQALGQGPQFIFQYYEEEERQRGNFPDRFSGHQFPNYSSELNVNALLLGDSALYLCASSPAGGLGEKLFFGSGTQLSVL.

V and J are TRBV6-4 and TRBJ2-1, with 7 bases aligning to TRBD1. This CDR3 has 16 residues. V trimming: 6 bases; J trimming: 1 base; junction bases outside the gene matches: 9. Germline values: CDR1 MRHNA, CDR2 SNTAGT. The CDR3 sequence: CASRGDSGRSYNEQFF. The CDR3 region has the DNA TGTGCCAGCAGGGGGGACAGCGGTAGGTCCTACAATGAGCAGTTCTTC.

V gene TRBV28 combines with J gene TRBJ2-3; 9 bases agree with TRBD2. Germline V gives CDR1 MDHEN, CDR2 SYDVKM. The ends lost 2 bases at V and 9 bases at J; junction bases unmatched: 12. The CDR3 is 16 residues long. The CDR3, as DNA: TGTGCCAGCAGTTTACGGCAGCGGGAGGCCAGAGAGACGCAGTATTTT. Residues: CASSLRQREARETQYF.

The table lists this clone with a count of one. The chain recombines TRBV19 with TRBJ1-5, with TRBD1 matching over 9 bases. CDR1 is LNHDA and CDR2 is SQIVND in the germline V gene (reference sequence). Losses at the gene ends were 2 bases for V and 2 bases for J; bases not matched to a gene: 7. The CDR3 length is 17 residues. This CDR3 reads CASSISRGQGGNQPQHF. For the CDR3, the DNA is TGTGCCAGTAGTATAAGCAGGGGACAGGGCGGCAATCAGCCCCAGCATTTT.

CDR3 DNA sequence: TGTGCCAGCAGCGCGGGCCCCGGGACAGCCGGGACTAGCGTCTACGAGCAGTACTTC. It specifies CASSAGPGTAGTSVYEQYF. This chain joins TRBV9 and TRBJ2-7, with 10 bases lining up with TRBD2. This CDR3 is 19 amino acids long. CDR1 and CDR2 from the germline V gene are SGDLS and YYNGEE. Unmatched junction bases numbered 18, after V lost 3 bases and J lost 3 bases.

The rearrangement uses TRBV5-1 and TRBJ2-3; TRBD1 matches at 8 bases. V lost 3 bases to trimming and J lost 9 bases; unmatched junction nucleotides: 21. CDR3 size: 18 residues. Germline V gene sequence: CDR1 SGHRS, CDR2 YFSETQ. Written as DNA, the CDR3 is TGCGCCAGCAGCTCGTTTTCAGTCTTGGGACAGGTGGGGTTCACGCAGTATTTT. The encoded protein is CASSSFSVLGQVGFTQYF.

This chain links TRBV5-1 with TRBJ2-1; TRBD2 aligns across 8 bases. In germline, CDR1 is SGHRS, CDR2 YFSETQ. V lost 3 bases to trimming and J lost 8 bases; unmatched junction nucleotides: 13. This CDR3 contains 16 residues. The CDR3 sequence is CASSSTEPGGHHEQFF. CDR3 sequence (DNA): TGCGCCAGCAGCTCCACCGAACCGGGAGGGCACCATGAGCAGTTCTTC.

This clone showed up just a few times. The genes are TRBV7-9 and TRBJ2-7; a weak D match, TRBD1 (5 bases). The length of the CDR3 is 13 residues. The V end lost 2 bases, the J end lost 1 base, and 6 bases lay between the germline ends. Germline V lookup: CDR1 SEHNR, CDR2 FQNEAQ (reference sequence). CDR3 residues: CASSLKGSYEQYF. In DNA form, the CDR3 reads TGTGCCAGCAGCTTAAAGGGGTCCTACGAGCAGTACTTC.

The chain has TRBV2 and TRBJ2-1; TRBD2 matches 10 bases. CDR1 is SNHLY and CDR2 is FYNNEI in the germline V gene. The CDR3 sequence is 14 residues long. Germline trimming cut 7 bases from V and 6 bases from J; bases unmatched to any gene: 6. The CDR3 nucleotides are TGTGCCAGCACACAGCGGGAGGGCCGCAATGAGCAGTTCTTC. The encoded protein is CASTQREGRNEQFF.

The chain carries TRBV27 and TRBJ2-1; 12 positions agree with TRBD1. CDR3 length: 19 amino acids. Losses at the gene ends were 10 bases for V and 0 bases for J; bases not matched to a gene: 16. CDR1 MNHEY and CDR2 SMNVEV come from the germline V gene (reference sequence). CDR3 protein: CATSAGTGGPGGSYNEQFF. Here the CDR3 DNA reads TGTGCCACCTCAGCCGGGACAGGGGGCCCGGGAGGCTCCTACAATGAGCAGTTCTTC.

The CDR3 DNA is TGTGCCAGCAGGCGCCTCCAAGAGACCCAGTACTTC. It encodes CASRRLQETQYF. The J gene is TRBJ2-5, the V gene TRBV2; D is unclear. Trimming shortened V by 6 bases and J by 1 base, and 6 bases separated the two germline ends. Germline CDR1 SNHLY, CDR2 FYNNEI. CDR3 length equals 12 residues. The full variable domain, rest sourced from reference TRBV2 and TRBJ2-5, is EPEVTQTPSHQVTQMGQEVILRCVPISNHLYFYWYRQILGQKVEFLVSFYNNEISEKSEIFDDQFSVERPDGSNFTLKIRSTKLEDSAMYFCASRRLQETQYFGPGTRLLVL.

The chain joins TRBV4-2 to TRBJ2-7; maybe TRBD2 (6 bases). This CDR3 has 17 residues. The V gene lost 1 base and the J gene lost 2 bases, with 18 bases spanning the gap. Germline CDR1 reads LGHNA; CDR2 reads YNFKEQ. The CDR3 bases are TGTGCCAGCAGCCAAGTCCGGCAGGCGGGACCTACCTACGAGCAGTACTTC. Translated, it gives CASSQVRQAGPTYEQYF.

This clone turned up a few times. The chain joins TRBV4-3 to TRBJ2-7; 7 positions match TRBD1. Unmatched junction bases numbered 3, after V lost 4 bases and J lost 0 bases. The CDR3 sequence is 14 residues long. Germline V gene sequence: CDR1 LGHNA, CDR2 YSLEER. CDR3 DNA sequence: TGCGCCAGCAGCCCGGGACAGTCCTCCTACGAGCAGTACTTC. Translated, it gives CASSPGQSSYEQYF.

This rearrangement joins TRBV4-1 to TRBJ2-3; 14 bases line up with TRBD2. Germline CDR1 is MGHRA and CDR2 is YSYEKL. After removal of 4 bases from V and 0 bases from J, the junction contained 9 bases not matched to a gene. The CDR3 spans 19 residues. The CDR3 coding sequence is TGCGCCAGCAGCCCGGGACTAGCGGGAGAGATCGAAAGCACAGATACGCAGTATTTT. It is translated as CASSPGLAGEIESTDTQYF.

The chain employs TRBV7-2 and TRBJ2-5; 9 bases line up with TRBD2. CDR3 length: 18 residues. Germline CDR1 and CDR2: SGHTA and FQGNSA. Trimming at V came to 0 bases and at J to 3 bases, leaving 11 bases not matched to a gene. The CDR3 spells CASSLAWLAGTKEETQYF. Here the CDR3 DNA reads TGTGCCAGCAGCTTAGCTTGGCTAGCGGGAACGAAAGAAGAGACCCAGTACTTC. Looking up the rest from reference TRBV7-2 and TRBJ2-5 gives the full variable domain: GAGVSQSPSNKVTEKGKDVELRCDPISGHTALYWYRQSLGQGLEFLIYFQGNSAPDKSGLPSDRFSAERTGGSVSTLTIQRTQQEDSAVYLCASSLAWLAGTKEETQYFGPGTRLLVL.

The rearrangement uses TRBV2 and TRBJ2-7; 9 bases are shared with TRBD1. J was trimmed by 0 bases and V by 6 bases; bases with no gene match: 6. This CDR3 is 15 amino acids long. Germline V gene lookup returns CDR1 SNHLY and CDR2 FYNNEI. In DNA form, the CDR3 reads TGTGCCAGCAGCCACAGGGGGCGTAACTCCTACGAGCAGTACTTC. Encoded protein: CASSHRGRNSYEQYF. The full variable domain, its missing parts supplied by reference TRBV2 and TRBJ2-7, is EPEVTQTPSHQVTQMGQEVILRCVPISNHLYFYWYRQILGQKVEFLVSFYNNEISEKSEIFDDQFSVERPDGSNFTLKIRSTKLEDSAMYFCASSHRGRNSYEQYFGPGTRLTVT.

V usage is TRBV25-1 and J usage is TRBJ2-5; 12 bases are shared with TRBD1. Per the germline V gene, CDR1 is MGHDK and CDR2 is SYGVNS. The J segment lost 5 bases and the V segment lost 4 bases, leaving 5 bases of the junction unmatched. The CDR3 sequence is 15 residues long. The chain's CDR3 is CASSGPGQGAETQYF. CDR3 coding DNA: TGTGCCAGCAGTGGACCGGGACAGGGGGCCGAGACCCAGTACTTC.

The count of this clone is one. The chain combines TRBV6-4 with TRBJ2-3; D remains ambiguous. The CDR3 extends over 15 amino acids. Trimming cost V 6 bases and J 3 bases, with 16 bases left between them. Germline lookup yields CDR1 MRHNA and CDR2 SNTAGT. The CDR3, as DNA: TGTGCCAGCAGCCCAAGGAGTTGGCCGACAGATACGCAGTATTTT. Protein product: CASSPRSWPTDTQYF.

CDR3 nucleotide sequence: TGTGCCAGCAGCTTCCGGACAGGGAGAGAGACCCAGTACTTC. It codes for CASSFRTGRETQYF. This chain connects TRBV13 to TRBJ2-5, with 8 bases aligning to TRBD1. Germline assignment: CDR1 PRHDT and CDR2 FYEKMQ (reference sequence). The CDR3 is 14 residues long. J gave up 4 bases and V 3 bases, and 4 bases lay outside the gene matches. The complete variable domain, with remaining parts taken from reference TRBV13 and TRBJ2-5, reads AAGVIQSPRHLIKEKRETATLKCYPIPRHDTVYWYQQGPGQDPQFLISFYEKMQSDKGSIPDRFSAQQFSDYHSELNMSSLELGDSALYFCASSFRTGRETQYFGPGTRLLVL.

V gene TRBV29-1 combines with J gene TRBJ2-3, with D maybe TRBD2 (6 bases). Germline-derived CDR1 and CDR2 are SQVTM and ANQGSEA. V lost 2 bases to trimming and J lost 4 bases, with 10 bases between them. The CDR3 runs to 13 residues. DNA of the CDR3: TGCAGCGTTGAAACGGGCGGGGCAGATACGCAGTATTTT. Encoded protein: CSVETGGADTQYF.

The chain carries TRBV27 and TRBJ2-7; 8 bases map to TRBD2. J gave up 6 bases and V 4 bases, and 8 bases lay outside the gene matches. The CDR3 is 14 amino acids. Germline lookup yields CDR1 MNHEY and CDR2 SMNVEV (reference sequence). The CDR3 nucleotides are TGTGCCAGCAGTTATCAAGCGGGAGCGATCGAGCAGTACTTC. It yields the protein CASSYQAGAIEQYF.

The chain couples TRBV19 to TRBJ1-5; D is perhaps TRBD1 (5 bases). CDR1 is LNHDA, CDR2 SQIVND, per germline (reference sequence). Trimming took off 3 bases at V and 0 bases at J, with 9 bases between the two ends. This CDR3 region has 15 residues. The CDR3 protein is CASSMGRASNQPQHF. The CDR3 region has the DNA TGTGCCAGTAGTATGGGCAGGGCTAGCAATCAGCCCCAGCATTTT.

The chain carries TRBV4-2 and TRBJ2-3; maybe TRBD1 (6 bases). The germline CDR1 and CDR2 sequences are LGHNA and YNFKEQ. V gave up 5 bases and J gave up 7 bases, with 16 bases separating them. The CDR3 sequence is 14 residues long. CDR3 protein: CASSLGQTLNTQYF. The CDR3 DNA sequence: TGTGCCAGCAGCTTAGGACAGACCCTTAATACGCAGTATTTT.

The rearrangement links TRBV6-5 to TRBJ2-3, with D perhaps TRBD2 (6 bases). The CDR3 extends over 12 amino acids. V lost 10 bases and J lost 1, with 9 bases in between. CDR1 and CDR2 (germline): MNHEY, SVGAGI. CDR3 residues: CATTGGTDTQYF. The CDR3 nucleotides read TGTGCCACCACGGGGGGCACAGATACGCAGTATTTT.

The gene calls are TRBV7-3 and TRBJ2-7, with TRBD2 matching 12 bases. The CDR3 covers 21 residues. CDR1 SGHTA and CDR2 FQGTGA come from the germline V gene. The V and J ends lost 1 base and 2 bases, in that order; junction bases with no gene match: 18. In nucleotides, the CDR3 is TGTGCCAGCAGCTTAATGTCCCCTATAGGACTAGCGGGACCGACCGCCTACGAGCAGTACTTC. Translated, it gives CASSLMSPIGLAGPTAYEQYF.